This T cell receptor (beta chain) emerged from a study of T cell changes during pregnancy in multiple sclerosis. The CDR3 is 17 residues long. CDR1 SGDLS and CDR2 YYNGEE come from the germline V gene. Germline trimming cut 4 bases from V and 5 bases from J; bases unmatched to any gene: 16. Assay: immunoSEQ multiplex PCR; the TCRdb copy retains only in-frame clones and omits some. The sample records some 64,000 clones, under 95% being singletons. This chain links TRBV9 with TRBJ2-7; 9 bases align to TRBD2. This material consisted of peripheral blood, taken after pregnancy. The sequence derives from a female donor with multiple sclerosis, enrolled in a pregnancy study. CDR3 DNA: TGTGCCAGCAGCCCCCTGAGTATAGCGGGAGAAATCGACGAGCAGTACTTC. Its translation: CASSPLSIAGEIDEQYF.